This record covers a single T cell receptor (beta chain). Clones were sequenced by immunoSEQ multiplex PCR, and TCRdb holds only the in-frame ones, with some missing. The sample lists a few hundred thousand clones; over 80% were seen once. The CDR3 covers 13 residues. V shed 5 bases and J shed 9 bases, with 11 bases lying between them. These data belong to a study of blood T cell repertoires in COVID-19. This chain links TRBV12-3 or TRBV12-4 with TRBJ1-6; D is ambiguous. This receptor was obtained from a man between 18 and 29 years old with acute COVID-19. The sample was PBMCs or T cells enriched from blood (not recorded which). Here the CDR3 DNA reads TGTGCCAGCAGTGCCTCGACGGGTTCACCCCTCCACTTT. It encodes CASSASTGSPLHF.